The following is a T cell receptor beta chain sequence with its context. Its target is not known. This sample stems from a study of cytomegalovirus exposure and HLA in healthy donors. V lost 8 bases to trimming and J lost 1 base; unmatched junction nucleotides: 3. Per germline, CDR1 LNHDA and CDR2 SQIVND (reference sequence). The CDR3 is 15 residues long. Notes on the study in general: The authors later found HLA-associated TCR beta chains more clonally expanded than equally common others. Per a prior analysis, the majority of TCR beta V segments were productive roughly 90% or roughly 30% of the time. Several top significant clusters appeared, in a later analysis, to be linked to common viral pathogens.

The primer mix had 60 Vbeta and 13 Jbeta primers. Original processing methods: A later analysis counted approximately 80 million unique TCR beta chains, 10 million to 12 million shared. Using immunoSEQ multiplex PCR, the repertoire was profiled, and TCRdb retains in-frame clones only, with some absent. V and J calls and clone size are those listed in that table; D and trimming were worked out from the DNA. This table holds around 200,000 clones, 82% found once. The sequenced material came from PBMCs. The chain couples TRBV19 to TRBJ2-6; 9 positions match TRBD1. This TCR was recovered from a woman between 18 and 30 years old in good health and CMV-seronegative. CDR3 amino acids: CASGGQGSGANVLTF. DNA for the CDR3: TGTGCCAGTGGGGGACAGGGTTCTGGGGCCAACGTCCTGACTTTC.